These 4 T cell receptor beta chains came from one sample sequenced in a study of response to subunit inactivated influenza vaccine. TCRdb re-called the RT-PCR reads through MiXCR, storing one row per CDR3 protein. In the table there are around 150,000 distinct CDR3 sequences, about 11% of which are singletons. Material: non-naive T cells sorted from PBMCs, obtained 45 days after vaccination. These receptors were obtained from a man aged 45-60 years who received an inactivated influenza vaccine.

This clonotype was detected a few times. This rearrangement joins TRBV6-1 to TRBJ2-3; the D gene could be TRBD1 or TRBD2 (6 bases each). Germline loops: CDR1 MNHNS, CDR2 SASEGT. V was shortened by 5 bases and J by 0 bases, with 12 bases between the two germline ends. The CDR3 loop spans 15 amino acids. The CDR3 DNA follows: TGTGCCAGCAGTCGCGGGACATACAGCACAGATACGCAGTATTTT. This gives the protein CASSRGTYSTDTQYF.

About this clonotype itself: At one boundary the junction diverges from the germline segment, which might be a read error. This chain connects TRBV12-3 or TRBV12-4 to TRBJ2-7, with D tentatively TRBD1 (5 bases). This CDR3 comprises 12 residues. The CDR3 is CTSSSAGNEQYF. In nucleotides, the CDR3 is TGTACCAGCAGTTCCGCAGGGAACGAGCAGTACTTC.

J is TRBJ2-5 and V is TRBV7-3; a possible D gene is TRBD2 (5 bases). Germline values: CDR1 SGHTA, CDR2 FQGTGA. The CDR3 has 16 residues. The germline V and J ends were trimmed by 5 bases and 3 bases, with 19 bases remaining between them. This chain's CDR3 is CASSPNPRGQKETQYF. CDR3 coding DNA: TGTGCCAGCAGCCCAAACCCCCGGGGTCAGAAAGAGACCCAGTACTTC.

This clonotype was observed a few times. This chain links TRBV10-3 with TRBJ1-1; D not certain. CDR1 and CDR2 from the germline V gene are ENHRY and SYGVKD. The ends were cut back, 0 bases at V and 6 bases at J, with 20 bases in the middle. The CDR3 loop spans 17 amino acids. The CDR3 region is CAISESIGLTRTAEAFF. In nucleotides, the CDR3 is TGTGCCATCAGTGAGTCGATAGGCCTGACTCGGACGGCTGAAGCTTTCTTT.